These 32 T cell receptor beta chains share one sample of origin, sequenced in a study of post-analysis software for immune sequencing data. The study's findings and limits: Patients had higher frequencies than controls of roughly five TRBV segments, including TRBV5-6, TRBV5-1 and TRBV20-1.

These TCRs are of unknown antigen specificity. cDNA libraries of TCR beta carried unique molecular identifiers. TCRdb analysed the PCR reads with MiXCR anew, one entry per CDR3 protein. The sample consists of about 540,000 distinct CDR3 sequences, roughly 34% of them appearing once. The sample comprised blood. Receptor source: a girl between 2 and 17 years old with multiple sclerosis.

The chain recombines TRBV5-6 with TRBJ2-5, with a possible D match to TRBD2 (5 bases). The length of the CDR3 is 14 residues. V lost 2 bases to trimming and J lost 1 base, with 9 bases between them. The germline V gene encodes CDR1 SGHDT and CDR2 YYEEEE. CDR3 nucleotide sequence: TGTGCCAGCAGCTTCAACGGGATCCAAGAGACCCAGTACTTC. Residues: CASSFNGIQETQYF.

V and J are TRBV28 and TRBJ2-4; D possibly matches TRBD1 or TRBD2 (5 bases each). Germline lookup yields CDR1 MDHEN and CDR2 SYDVKM. The CDR3 is made up of 21 amino acids. V was clipped by 3 bases and J by 0 bases, with 27 bases between them. Written as DNA, the CDR3 is TGTGCCAGCAGTTTTACTCTATCAGGGAGCGCGGGTCTAGTAGCCAAAAACATTCAGTACTTC. Amino acids: CASSFTLSGSAGLVAKNIQYF.

This sequence joins TRBV29-1 and TRBJ2-7; no clear D. This CDR3 region has 13 residues. V dropped 5 bases and J dropped 1 base, with 12 bases sitting between them. The germline CDR1 and CDR2 sequences are SQVTM and ANQGSEA. CDR3 loop: CSVLAGGSYEQYF. The CDR3, as DNA: TGCAGCGTTCTGGCAGGTGGGTCCTACGAGCAGTACTTC.

In its sample, this clonotype was seen a few times. V is TRBV7-9 and J is TRBJ2-5, with D unresolved. Germline CDR1 and CDR2: SEHNR and FQNEAQ (reference sequence). Trimming removed 5 bases at V and 1 base at J, with 17 bases between. The CDR3 is made up of 16 amino acids. CDR3 residues: CASSPVGPPPQETQYF. For the CDR3, the DNA is TGTGCCAGCAGCCCCGTCGGGCCACCCCCCCAAGAGACCCAGTACTTC.

There are many counts of this clonotype. This chain links TRBV20-1 with TRBJ2-7, with D possibly being TRBD2 (6 bases). Germline CDR1 is DFQATT and CDR2 is SNEGSKA (reference sequence). This CDR3 has 12 amino acids. V lost 6 bases and J lost 3, with 12 bases in between. The CDR3 spells CSARLGLYEQYF. The CDR3 coding sequence is TGCAGTGCCCGACTAGGGCTCTACGAGCAGTACTTC.

The rearrangement links TRBV3-1 to TRBJ1-1; D ambiguous. Between the trimmed V and J ends, which lost 3 bases and 3 bases, there was a span of 17 bases. Germline-derived CDR1 and CDR2 are LGHDT and YNNKEL (reference sequence). This CDR3 contains 16 residues. The CDR3 spells CASSHRGQLRDTEAFF. Here the CDR3 DNA reads TGTGCCAGCAGCCATCGAGGGCAGTTGAGGGACACTGAAGCTTTCTTT.

This clonotype was counted between two and nine times. The chain is built from TRBV20-1 and TRBJ2-5; maybe TRBD1 (5 bases). The germline CDR1 and CDR2 sequences are DFQATT and SNEGSKA (reference sequence). The CDR3 is 14 residues long. Trimming cost V 3 bases and J 5 bases, with 16 bases left between them. The CDR3 DNA reads as TGCAGTGCTAGTGCCGACAAGGGGCTTGAGACCCAGTACTTC. This codes for CSASADKGLETQYF.

This rearrangement joins TRBV5-1 to TRBJ2-1; perhaps TRBD1 as D (6 bases). Trimming left V 2 bases short and J 0 bases short, with 12 bases between. The CDR3 is 16 amino acids. Germline CDR1 and CDR2: SGHRS and YFSETQ. Here the CDR3 DNA reads TGCGCCAGCAGCTTTGATACAGGGAGCTCCTACAATGAGCAGTTCTTC. This codes for CASSFDTGSSYNEQFF. Supplemented by reference TRBV5-1 and TRBJ2-1, the full variable domain reads KAGVTQTPRYLIKTRGQQVTLSCSPISGHRSVSWYQQTPGQGLQFLFEYFSETQRNKGNFPGRFSGRQFSNSRSEMNVSTLELGDSALYLCASSFDTGSSYNEQFFGPGTRLTVL.

As for this clonotype: Its ends do not fully match the called genes, so a read error is possible. The chain recombines TRBV7-7 with TRBJ1-6; TRBD1 might be the D (6 bases). CDR1 is SSHAT, CDR2 FNYEAQ, per germline (reference sequence). The CDR3 is made up of 18 amino acids. As DNA, the CDR3 is TGTGCTAGCAGCCGTGGGGTTGGGGGCCCCTCCTATAATTCACCCCTCCACTTT. Its translation is CASSRGVGGPSYNSPLHF.

This chain links TRBV9 with TRBJ1-4; weak D call: TRBD1 (5 bases). CDR1 and CDR2 from the germline V gene are SGDLS and YYNGEE. The length of the CDR3 is 19 residues. V lost 3 bases to trimming and J lost 1 base, with 22 bases between them. CDR3 nucleotides: TGTGCCAGCAGCGCCCTTATGTCCGGGACGAAGAAAACTAATGAAAAACTGTTTTTT. It yields the protein CASSALMSGTKKTNEKLFF.

This clonotype has more than one count but fewer than ten. The chain is built from TRBV4-1 and TRBJ2-4; TRBD2 is a possible D gene (5 bases). Trimming took 0 bases from V and 1 from J, leaving 16 bases between them. Germline-derived CDR1 and CDR2 are MGHRA and YSYEKL. The CDR3 is made up of 18 amino acids. CDR3 bases: TGCGCCAGCAGCCAAGAACTAGATGGGAGTCAGGCCAAAAACATTCAGTACTTC. Translation: CASSQELDGSQAKNIQYF.

In DNA form, the CDR3 reads TGTGCCAGCTCACGGGGGACAGGGGGCGATCAGCCCCAGCATTTT. It translates to CASSRGTGGDQPQHF. This chain uses TRBV18 with TRBJ1-5; TRBD1 matches at 12 bases. With V trimmed by 4 bases and J by 5 bases, 3 bases remained unmatched. Germline CDR1 KGHSH, CDR2 LQKENI. This CDR3 region has 15 residues.

The V and J genes are TRBV5-1 and TRBJ1-1; the D gene is possibly TRBD1 (6 bases). V was pared by 1 base and J by 1 base, with 23 bases between. Germline CDR1 is SGHRS and CDR2 is YFSETQ. The CDR3 is 19 amino acids. In nucleotides, the CDR3 is TGCGCCAGCAGCTTGCGGGTTAGGCAGGGGCCCTCTGAGAACACTGAAGCTTTCTTT. Amino acids: CASSLRVRQGPSENTEAFF.

The chain combines TRBV7-9 with TRBJ2-3; 9 bases map to TRBD2. This CDR3 spans 15 amino acids. Germline V gene sequence: CDR1 SEHNR, CDR2 FQNEAQ (reference sequence). V shed 7 bases and J 1 base; nucleotides not matched to a gene: 6. The CDR3 region is CASNGRTSGTDTQYF. The DNA for the CDR3 is TGTGCCAGCAACGGGAGGACTAGCGGCACAGATACGCAGTATTTT.

The sample holds a few counts of this clonotype. The chain combines TRBV20-1 with TRBJ2-7, with 7 bases fitting TRBD1. V trimming: 8 bases; J trimming: 1 base; junction bases outside the gene matches: 8. There are 13 residues in the CDR3. CDR1 is DFQATT and CDR2 is SNEGSKA in the germline V gene (reference sequence). The CDR3 region has the DNA TGCAGTACCATCCGGGACAGTTCCTACGAGCAGTACTTC. Its translation is CSTIRDSSYEQYF.

This chain connects TRBV20-1 to TRBJ2-3; either TRBD1 or TRBD2 may fit D (5 bases each). V was shortened by 7 bases and J by 4 bases, with 15 bases between the two germline ends. CDR3 length equals 13 residues. CDR1 DFQATT and CDR2 SNEGSKA come from the germline V gene (reference sequence). CDR3 sequence (DNA): TGCAGTGTAACCAGGGAGTGGGCAGATACGCAGTATTTT. Translated: CSVTREWADTQYF.

This clonotype was counted a few times. The chain joins TRBV9 to TRBJ2-1; D perhaps matches TRBD2 (7 bases). The V end was cut by 0 bases, the J end by 8 bases, with 18 bases between. Looked up from germline, CDR1 is SGDLS and CDR2 is YYNGEE. The CDR3 sequence is 16 residues long. The CDR3 here is CASSVAGGPPKDEQFF. For the CDR3, the DNA is TGTGCCAGCAGCGTAGCGGGGGGCCCCCCGAAAGATGAGCAGTTCTTC.

The chain joins TRBV4-1 to TRBJ2-5, with D maybe TRBD2 (5 bases). CDR3 length: 15 residues. V was cut by 5 bases and J by 3 bases, with 16 bases left in between. CDR1 is MGHRA and CDR2 is YSYEKL in the germline V gene. The CDR3 reads CASSYPSRTKETQYF. The CDR3, as DNA: TGCGCCAGCAGCTACCCTAGCCGAACAAAAGAGACCCAGTACTTC.

V gene TRBV7-9 combines with J gene TRBJ2-3; a possible D gene is TRBD2 (6 bases). The germline gives CDR1 SEHNR, CDR2 FQNEAQ (reference sequence). Trimming left V 3 bases short and J 1 base short, with 11 bases between. The CDR3 loop spans 15 amino acids. Written as DNA, the CDR3 is TGTGCCAGCAGCTTTCGGGGGACGGGCACAGATACGCAGTATTTT. This sequence encodes CASSFRGTGTDTQYF.

Concerning this clonotype itself: The junction departs from germline at one end; a sequencing error may be responsible. The CDR3 bases are TGTGCCCCCAGCGGGGGGCGTAGCAAGCCCCAGCATTTT. The encoded protein is CAPSGGRSKPQHF. This chain uses TRBV24-1 with TRBJ1-5; possibly TRBD1 for D (6 bases). Germline-derived CDR1 and CDR2 are KGHDR and SFDVKD. The CDR3 has 13 amino acids.

This clonotype was counted between two and nine times. The chain combines TRBV3-1 with TRBJ2-1, with 10 bases matching TRBD1. Germline V gene sequence: CDR1 LGHDT, CDR2 YNNKEL (reference sequence). V trimming: 7 bases; J trimming: 7 bases; junction bases outside the gene matches: 7. This CDR3 region has 14 residues. For the CDR3, the DNA is TGTGCCAGCAAGACAGGGGGCTTTTCAAATGAGCAGTTCTTC. This sequence encodes CASKTGGFSNEQFF.

The chain has TRBV5-1 and TRBJ1-2; TRBD1 matches 12 bases. CDR3 length: 15 amino acids. Germline assignment: CDR1 SGHRS and CDR2 YFSETQ. V lost 2 bases and J lost 7; bases outside the gene matches: 6. This chain's CDR3 is CASSFPGQGAIGYTF. CDR3 sequence (DNA): TGCGCCAGCAGCTTTCCGGGACAGGGGGCTATTGGCTACACCTTC.

The chain is built from TRBV14 and TRBJ1-5; the D is unclear. The germline CDR1 and CDR2 sequences are SGHDN and FVKESK. The CDR3 consists of 17 residues. V was pared by 8 bases and J by 0 bases, with 20 bases between. The CDR3 spells CASAHERGAYSNQPQHF. The CDR3 region has the DNA TGTGCCAGCGCCCACGAACGGGGAGCATATAGCAATCAGCCCCAGCATTTT.

This clonotype was seen more than once but under ten times. The chain employs TRBV7-2 and TRBJ2-3; TRBD2 matches 9 bases. The CDR3 loop spans 15 amino acids. The germline CDR1 and CDR2 sequences are SGHTA and FQGNSA. Losses at the gene ends were 3 bases for V and 4 bases for J; bases not matched to a gene: 5. The CDR3, as DNA: TGTGCCAGCAGCTTGGCTAGCGGGGTTTCAGATACGCAGTATTTT. Its protein is CASSLASGVSDTQYF.

This chain uses TRBV2 with TRBJ2-3; 7 nucleotides align to TRBD1. This CDR3 is built from 17 residues. V trimming: 6 bases; J trimming: 2 bases; junction bases outside the gene matches: 14. The germline V gene encodes CDR1 SNHLY and CDR2 FYNNEI. CDR3 sequence reads: CASSRKQGTYNTDTQYF. The CDR3 coding sequence is TGTGCCAGCAGCCGGAAACAGGGGACCTATAACACAGATACGCAGTATTTT.

This clonotype has just a few counts. The chain employs TRBV6-6 and TRBJ1-6; D possibly corresponds to TRBD1 (6 bases). CDR3 length: 14 residues. With 5 bases removed from V and 1 base from J, the gap between germline ends came to 6 bases. In germline, CDR1 is MNHNY, CDR2 SVGAGI (reference sequence). The CDR3 DNA reads as TGTGCCAGCAGTCAGGGGTCCTATAATTCACCCCTCCACTTT. This codes for CASSQGSYNSPLHF.

This sequence joins TRBV28 and TRBJ2-1, with 7 positions matching TRBD1. Germline loops: CDR1 MDHEN, CDR2 SYDVKM. The CDR3 contains 13 residues. V lost 3 bases to trimming and J lost 8 bases; unmatched junction nucleotides: 4. The CDR3 reads CASSFKGADEQFF. Written as DNA, the CDR3 is TGTGCCAGCAGTTTTAAGGGGGCAGATGAGCAGTTCTTC. Based on the CDR3 plus reference TRBV28 and TRBJ2-1, the full variable domain is DVKVTQSSRYLVKRTGEKVFLECVQDMDHENMFWYRQDPGLGLRLIYFSYDVKMKEKGDIPEGYSVSREKKERFSLILESASTNQTSMYLCASSFKGADEQFFGPGTRLTVL.

A few counts support this clonotype. The chain is built from TRBV20-1 and TRBJ2-1, with a possible D match to TRBD1 (6 bases). The CDR3 covers 14 residues. V shed 3 bases and J shed 10 bases, with 19 bases lying between them. Per the germline V gene, CDR1 is DFQATT and CDR2 is SNEGSKA (reference sequence). The CDR3 loop reads CSASLPLPGEEQFF. In nucleotides, the CDR3 is TGCAGTGCTAGTCTCCCGCTGCCAGGGGAGGAGCAGTTCTTC.

In this sample, this clonotype turned up a few times. This CDR3 is CASSYRGSTEAFF. The CDR3 coding sequence is TGTGCCAGCAGTTACAGGGGAAGTACTGAAGCTTTCTTT. The chain joins TRBV6-6 to TRBJ1-1; weak D call: TRBD1 (5 bases). V lost 2 bases and J 5 bases, leaving 9 bases between the germline ends. Per the germline V gene, CDR1 is MNHNY and CDR2 is SVGAGI (reference sequence). The CDR3 runs to 13 residues.

The sample holds a few counts of this clonotype. The rearrangement links TRBV12-3 or TRBV12-4 to TRBJ2-1, with D tentatively TRBD1 or TRBD2 (6 bases each). There are 15 residues in the CDR3. Trimming left V 1 base short and J 7 bases short, with 14 bases between. The CDR3 loop is CASSLGGRGGNEQFF. The CDR3 DNA sequence: TGTGCCAGCAGTTTAGGCGGCAGGGGAGGTAATGAGCAGTTCTTC.

With regard to this clonotype: This may arise from a read error, as a much more abundant clone is one base away. The chain is built from TRBV6-6 and TRBJ2-7, with D perhaps matching TRBD1 or TRBD2 (5 bases each). CDR1 and CDR2 (germline): MNHNY, SVGAGI (reference sequence). V was pared by 6 bases and J by 3 bases, with 21 bases between. The CDR3 has 16 residues. CDR3 sequence (DNA): TGTGCCAGCAGGGGCTCGAGGGGCGAGTACTTCTACGAGCAGTACTTC. Translation: CASRGSRGEYFYEQYF.

Only a few counts were recorded for this clonotype. The chain has TRBV6-6 and TRBJ2-3; a possible D gene is TRBD2 (6 bases). The CDR3 has 15 amino acids. CDR1 and CDR2 (germline): MNHNY, SVGAGI (reference sequence). Trimming pared 5 bases from V and 5 bases from J, leaving 17 bases between. The CDR3 loop reads CASSTGDRRGDTQYF. The CDR3, as DNA: TGTGCCAGCAGTACGGGGGACCGTAGGGGAGATACGCAGTATTTT.